The table lists the clone carrying this T cell receptor (beta chain) with a count of one. Its antigen is currently unknown. Produced via immunoSEQ multiplex PCR; TCRdb's table is partial and in-frame only. The table shows roughly 150,000 clones, with 80% to 95% occurring only once. The germline V gene encodes CDR1 MNHEY and CDR2 SVGEGT. V shed 6 bases and J 4 bases; nucleotides not matched to a gene: 7. This CDR3 is built from 15 residues. The data originate from a study of T cell responses to AZD1222 COVID-19 vaccine. Broader study findings: The study reported that nearly half of spike-specific TCRs target unmutated variant regions.

The clonotype was recovered from an adult in good health. The rearrangement links TRBV6-2 or TRBV6-3 to TRBJ2-2; TRBD1 matches 8 bases. The specimen comprised peripheral blood, sampled on day 0 of AZD1222 vaccination. DNA for the CDR3: TGTGCCAGCAGCCGGGGACAGGCCCTCACCGGGGAGCTGTTTTTT. Its protein product is CASSRGQALTGELFF.